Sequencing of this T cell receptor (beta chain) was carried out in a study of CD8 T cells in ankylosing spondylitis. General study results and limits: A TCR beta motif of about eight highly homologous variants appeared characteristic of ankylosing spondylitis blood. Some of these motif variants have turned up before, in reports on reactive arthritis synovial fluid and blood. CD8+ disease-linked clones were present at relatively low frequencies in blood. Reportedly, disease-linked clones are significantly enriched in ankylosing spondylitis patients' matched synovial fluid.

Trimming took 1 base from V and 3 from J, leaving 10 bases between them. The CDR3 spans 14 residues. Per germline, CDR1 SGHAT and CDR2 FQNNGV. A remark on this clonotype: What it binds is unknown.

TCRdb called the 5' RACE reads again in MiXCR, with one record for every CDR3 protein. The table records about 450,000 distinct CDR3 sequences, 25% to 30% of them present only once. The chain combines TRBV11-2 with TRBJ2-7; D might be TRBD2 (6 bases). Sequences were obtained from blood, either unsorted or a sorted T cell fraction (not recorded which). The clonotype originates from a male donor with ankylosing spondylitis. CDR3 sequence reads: CASSLGPGDYEQYV. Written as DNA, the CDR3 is TGTGCCAGCAGCTTAGGTCCGGGGGACTACGAGCAGTACGTC.